The 10 T cell receptor beta chains below all came from one sample that was sequenced in a study of T-cell memory formation after mild COVID-19. TCRdb fed the 5' RACE reads into MiXCR, producing one record per CDR3 protein. The sample shows roughly 100,000 distinct CDR3 sequences, 9.5% to 15% of them seen only once. What was sequenced was PBMCs or a T cell subset sorted from them (not recorded which). The source of these receptors is an adult woman who had mild COVID-19 (a few samples of this study predate the infection). Cell type and time point are not known.

This chain connects TRBV4-3 to TRBJ2-7; weak D call: TRBD1 (6 bases). The CDR3 covers 16 residues. Germline V CDR1 and CDR2: LGHNA, YSLEER. Trimming took off 0 bases at V and 0 bases at J, with 12 bases between the two ends. CDR3 loop: CASSQEWTAYSYEQYF. The CDR3, as DNA: TGCGCCAGCAGCCAAGAGTGGACAGCGTACTCCTACGAGCAGTACTTC.

The chain has TRBV6-6 and TRBJ1-2; 9 bases map to TRBD1. Per germline, CDR1 MNHNY and CDR2 SVGAGI (reference sequence). J was trimmed by 5 bases and V by 2 bases; bases with no gene match: 6. The CDR3 is 15 amino acids. This CDR3 reads CASSYGDRVEYGYTF. CDR3 in DNA: TGTGCCAGCAGTTACGGGGACAGGGTTGAATATGGCTACACCTTC.

CDR3 in amino acids: CSARDKTSGSYEQYF. The DNA of the CDR3 is TGCAGTGCTAGAGATAAGACTAGCGGGAGCTACGAGCAGTACTTC. J is TRBJ2-7 and V is TRBV20-1, with 12 bases that match TRBD2. Trimming took 0 bases from V and 3 from J; bases not matched to a gene: 3. CDR3 length: 15 residues. The germline gives CDR1 DFQATT, CDR2 SNEGSKA (reference sequence).

V usage is TRBV12-5 and J usage is TRBJ1-1; D unresolved. The CDR3 extends over 12 amino acids. The germline V gene encodes CDR1 LGHNT and CDR2 FRNRAP. V lost 2 bases and J 7 bases, leaving 8 bases between the germline ends. Written as DNA, the CDR3 is TGTGCTAGTGGTTTGTCCCCAGGTGAAGCTTTCTTT. Amino acids: CASGLSPGEAFF.

This clonotype appeared many times. The genes are TRBV21-1 and TRBJ2-7; the table's D call of TRBD1 was not tested on the DNA. TRBV21-1 is recorded as a pseudogene. The CDR3 extends over 20 amino acids. The CDR3 loop reads CASSKDKSIRVQGPTYEQYF. Here the CDR3 DNA reads TGTGCCAGCAGCAAAGACAAGAGTATTCGGGTACAGGGACCAACCTACGAGCAGTACTTC.

This clonotype was counted between two and nine times. The V gene is TRBV7-9, the J gene TRBJ2-1, with 11 bases aligning to TRBD2. The V gene end was trimmed by 6 bases and the J gene end by 2 bases; junction bases not matched to a gene: 9. Germline V gives CDR1 SEHNR, CDR2 FQNEAQ (reference sequence). The length of the CDR3 is 17 residues. This CDR3 is CASSFGLAGDPYNEQFF. In nucleotides, the CDR3 is TGTGCCAGCAGTTTCGGACTAGCGGGCGACCCCTACAATGAGCAGTTCTTC.

In this sample, this clonotype turned up many times. CDR3 residues: CSARDNSGSSSNEQFF. The CDR3 nucleotides are TGCAGTGCTAGAGACAATAGCGGGAGCTCTAGCAATGAGCAGTTCTTC. The gene calls are TRBV20-1 and TRBJ2-1, with 9 bases matching TRBD2. The CDR3 has 16 amino acids. Trimming removed 0 bases from V and 6 bases from J; junction bases left unmatched: 9. Germline loops: CDR1 DFQATT, CDR2 SNEGSKA (reference sequence).

The rearrangement links TRBV30 to TRBJ1-1; maybe TRBD1 (5 bases). The CDR3 is made up of 16 amino acids. Per the germline V gene, CDR1 is GTSNPN and CDR2 is SVGIG (reference sequence). V lost 0 bases and J lost 6, with 20 bases in between. CDR3 sequence: CAWSVRRGLGFPEAFF. In DNA form, the CDR3 reads TGTGCCTGGAGTGTACGTCGGGGGTTGGGGTTCCCTGAAGCTTTCTTT.

This clonotype turned up a few times. V and J are TRBV20-1 and TRBJ2-3, with 9 bases that match TRBD2. Germline V gene lookup returns CDR1 DFQATT and CDR2 SNEGSKA (reference sequence). This CDR3 has 15 amino acids. V gave up 3 bases and J gave up 0 bases; unmatched junction bases: 4. CDR3 residues: CSARWGLASTDTQYF. Here the CDR3 DNA reads TGCAGTGCTAGGTGGGGACTAGCTAGCACAGATACGCAGTATTTT.

In the case of this clonotype: The CDR3 does not end in the conserved phenylalanine or tryptophan, so this is likely a read error. It is unclear where the CDR3 begins or ends on the DNA, so no DNA is shown, and the CDR3 is as TCRdb lists it. This chain connects TRBV3-1 to TRBJ2-7. The CDR3 sequence runs 11 residues, both termini included. From germline, CDR1 is LGHDT and CDR2 YNNKEL (reference sequence). This chain's CDR3 is CASSHGFPSVL.